Sequencing of this T cell receptor (beta chain) was carried out in a study of blood T cells in healthy people across ages. This CDR3 has 13 residues. Trimming cost V 5 bases and J 8 bases, with 13 bases left between them. Germline assignment: CDR1 MDHEN and CDR2 SYDVKM. Through a sample-barcoded 5' primer and a J-beta primer mix, a second PCR was run for roughly 6 to 12 cycles. TCRdb passed the 5' RACE reads through MiXCR, listing each CDR3 protein once. The sample lists approximately 1.5 million distinct CDR3 sequences, about 42% occurring once. This clonotype was detected a few times. What it binds is unknown. Points from the study as a whole: While age rose, TCR beta diversity per million T cells dropped in a roughly linear way.

Donors gave around 10 milliliters of peripheral blood apiece. At least 5.5 micrograms of total RNA were extracted per sample. The TCR comes from a young woman in good health. The rearrangement uses TRBV28 and TRBJ2-4, with unresolved D. Sequencing used blood. Here the CDR3 reads CASSVGEWDIQYF. The DNA for the CDR3 is TGTGCCAGCAGTGTTGGCGAATGGGACATTCAGTACTTC.